The next 23 T cell receptor beta chains were all read from a single sample in a study of control samples from healthy donors and cancer patients. Generated by immunoSEQ multiplex PCR, the TCRdb table keeps only in-frame clones and is missing some. Among about 59,000 clones listed, around 87% were seen once. Sample: PBMCs. The receptor set was obtained from a woman aged 60-70 years with lung cancer.

The chain combines TRBV19 with TRBJ1-4; possibly TRBD1 for D (6 bases). The germline V gene has CDR1 LNHDA and CDR2 SQIVND (reference sequence). V was trimmed by 7 bases and J by 5 bases, leaving 17 bases between them. CDR3 length: 15 amino acids. The CDR3 region is CASTLSGTPNEKLFF. In DNA, the CDR3 is TGTGCCAGTACCCTTTCAGGGACACCGAATGAAAAACTGTTTTTT.

This chain uses TRBV5-1 with TRBJ2-1, with 8 bases identical to TRBD2. This CDR3 region has 16 residues. Trimming took 5 bases from V and 7 from J; bases not matched to a gene: 14. Germline loops: CDR1 SGHRS, CDR2 YFSETQ. CDR3 nucleotide sequence: TGCGCCAGCAGTTCCGCACTAGCGGAGGGTGGGAATGAGCAGTTCTTC. Translating gives CASSSALAEGGNEQFF.

The chain recombines TRBV9 with TRBJ2-3, with 9 bases matching TRBD1. V trimming: 4 bases; J trimming: 2 bases; junction bases outside the gene matches: 8. CDR1 and CDR2 (germline): SGDLS, YYNGEE. The CDR3 length is 16 residues. CDR3 residues: CASSPSGTGFTDTQYF. The CDR3 region has the DNA TGTGCCAGCAGCCCATCCGGGACAGGGTTCACAGATACGCAGTATTTT.

Note on this clone: This CDR3 is also generated by other DNA sequences in the sample. The chain combines TRBV7-2 with TRBJ2-1, with 8 bases matching TRBD2. Trimming at V came to 2 bases and at J to 1 base, leaving 1 base not matched to a gene. The CDR3 is 15 residues long. Germline values: CDR1 SGHTA, CDR2 FQGNSA. CDR3 in amino acids: CASSLSGGSYNEQFF. In DNA form, the CDR3 reads TGTGCCAGCAGCTTAAGCGGGGGTTCCTACAATGAGCAGTTCTTC.

V is TRBV2 and J is TRBJ2-1; weak D call: TRBD2 (5 bases). From germline, CDR1 is SNHLY and CDR2 FYNNEI. The V end lost 0 bases, the J end lost 6 bases, and 15 bases lay between the germline ends. This CDR3 region has 16 residues. The CDR3 sequence: CASSEALRLATNEQFF. CDR3 nucleotides: TGTGCCAGCAGTGAAGCGCTTAGGCTAGCTACCAATGAGCAGTTCTTC.

The chain links TRBV9 to TRBJ1-5, with no clear D. Germline CDR1 is SGDLS and CDR2 is YYNGEE. Trimming stripped 1 base from V and 0 bases from J, with 8 bases between. This CDR3 region has 15 residues. Written as DNA, the CDR3 is TGTGCCAGCAGCGTATCCGGGCTTAGCAATCAGCCCCAGCATTTT. Its translation: CASSVSGLSNQPQHF. The whole variable domain, remainder taken from reference TRBV9 and TRBJ1-5, is DSGVTQTPKHLITATGQRVTLRCSPRSGDLSVYWYQQSLDQGLQFLIQYYNGEERAKGNILERFSAQQFPDLHSELNLSSLELGDSALYFCASSVSGLSNQPQHFGDGTRLSIL.

J is TRBJ1-1 and V is TRBV5-1; 8 bases line up with TRBD1. Germline-derived CDR1 and CDR2 are SGHRS and YFSETQ. The ends lost 3 bases at V and 1 base at J; junction bases unmatched: 2. CDR3 length: 14 residues. CDR3 DNA sequence: TGCGCCAGCAGCTGGGACAGGCAGAACACTGAAGCTTTCTTT. This codes for CASSWDRQNTEAFF.

V gene TRBV5-1 combines with J gene TRBJ1-1, with unresolved D. The V gene's germline CDR1 is SGHRS and CDR2 YFSETQ. V lost 0 bases, J lost 4 bases, and 10 bases lay in between. There are 14 residues in the CDR3. CDR3 in amino acids: CASSLVGLATEAFF. The CDR3 coding sequence is TGCGCCAGCAGCTTGGTTGGCCTAGCCACTGAAGCTTTCTTT.

This clone was seen a handful of times. The V and J genes are TRBV7-2 and TRBJ2-1; the D is unclear. Trimming pared 2 bases from V and 2 bases from J, leaving 4 bases between. This CDR3 spans 13 amino acids. Looked up from germline, CDR1 is SGHTA and CDR2 is FQGNSA. The CDR3 here is CASSLIAYNEQFF. CDR3 DNA sequence: TGTGCCAGCAGCTTAATAGCCTACAATGAGCAGTTCTTC.

The rearrangement links TRBV18 to TRBJ1-4; D perhaps matches TRBD1 (5 bases). The CDR3 covers 14 residues. Looked up from germline, CDR1 is KGHSH and CDR2 is LQKENI. V lost 3 bases and J 3 bases, leaving 8 bases between the germline ends. CDR3 loop: CASSPTASNEKLFF. The CDR3 DNA reads TGTGCCAGCTCACCGACAGCCTCTAATGAAAAACTGTTTTTT.

V is TRBV27 and J is TRBJ2-5; D may be TRBD2 (6 bases). Trimming took 5 bases from V and 5 from J, leaving 12 bases between them. The CDR3 is made up of 13 amino acids. The germline V gene has CDR1 MNHEY and CDR2 SMNVEV (reference sequence). This chain's CDR3 is CASSTLAAETQYF. DNA of the CDR3: TGTGCCAGCAGTACACTAGCCGCGGAGACCCAGTACTTC.

V is TRBV15 and J is TRBJ1-4; D may be TRBD1 (5 bases). The CDR3 totals 12 residues. Germline CDR1 is LNHNV and CDR2 is YYDKDF (reference sequence). V was pared by 4 bases and J by 8 bases, with 8 bases between. The chain's CDR3 is CATSNWGEKLFF. CDR3 sequence (DNA): TGTGCCACCAGCAATTGGGGGGAAAAACTGTTTTTT.

The genes are TRBV19 and TRBJ1-6; the D gene is possibly TRBD1 (5 bases). In germline, CDR1 is LNHDA, CDR2 SQIVND (reference sequence). The germline V and J ends were trimmed by 2 bases and 8 bases, with 13 bases remaining between them. The CDR3 length is 15 residues. CDR3 amino acids: CASSISFTGDSPLHF. DNA for the CDR3: TGTGCCAGTAGTATAAGTTTTACAGGAGATTCACCCCTCCACTTT.

This sequence joins TRBV9 and TRBJ1-3; TRBD1 is a possible D gene (5 bases). The CDR3 covers 15 residues. Germline V gives CDR1 SGDLS, CDR2 YYNGEE. V was pared by 4 bases and J by 0 bases, with 11 bases between. The CDR3 spells CASSKTTVSGNTIYF. The CDR3 nucleotides are TGTGCCAGCAGCAAGACGACAGTCTCTGGAAACACCATATATTTT.

The chain uses TRBV5-1 and TRBJ2-3, with 8 nucleotides matching TRBD1. Germline loops: CDR1 SGHRS, CDR2 YFSETQ. The V and J ends lost 6 bases and 1 base, in that order; junction bases with no gene match: 7. CDR3 length equals 15 residues. The CDR3 DNA reads as TGCGCCAGCAAGTATCAGGGGGCTGGCACAGATACGCAGTATTTT. This translates into CASKYQGAGTDTQYF.

This clone was found once. The chain is built from TRBV6-1 and TRBJ1-2; D not resolved. The CDR3 has 15 amino acids. The germline V gene has CDR1 MNHNS and CDR2 SASEGT. V gave up 0 bases and J gave up 1 base, with 9 bases separating them. The CDR3 protein is CASSEAGSDNYGYTF. The CDR3, as DNA: TGTGCCAGCAGTGAAGCGGGCAGTGATAACTATGGCTACACCTTC.

The chain carries TRBV5-1 and TRBJ1-3; D might be TRBD1 (6 bases). This CDR3 has 15 amino acids. CDR1 is SGHRS, CDR2 YFSETQ, per germline. V lost 5 bases, J lost 0 bases, and 12 bases lay in between. The CDR3 loop is CASRQGTPSGNTIYF. For the CDR3, the DNA is TGCGCCAGCAGGCAGGGGACCCCCTCTGGAAACACCATATATTTT.

This chain uses TRBV5-4 with TRBJ2-3; tentatively, D is TRBD1 (7 bases). The ends were cut back, 4 bases at V and 4 bases at J, with 13 bases in the middle. This CDR3 contains 14 residues. Germline CDR1 SGHNT, CDR2 YYREEE (reference sequence). CDR3 loop: CASSPAGGSDTQYF. The CDR3, as DNA: TGTGCCAGCAGCCCGGCAGGGGGGTCAGATACGCAGTATTTT.

The J gene is TRBJ1-2, the V gene TRBV10-3; TRBD1 matches at 7 bases. Germline-derived CDR1 and CDR2 are ENHRY and SYGVKD. Germline trimming cut 6 bases from V and 4 bases from J; bases unmatched to any gene: 5. The CDR3 is 13 amino acids. This CDR3 reads CAISGGGGYGYTF. CDR3 nucleotide sequence: TGTGCCATCAGCGGAGGGGGCGGCTATGGCTACACCTTC.

This chain connects TRBV28 to TRBJ1-4; no firm D call. From germline, CDR1 is MDHEN and CDR2 SYDVKM. The CDR3 has 14 amino acids. Trimming shortened V by 6 bases and J by 0 bases, and 8 bases separated the two germline ends. This CDR3 reads CASSPAATNEKLFF. DNA for the CDR3: TGTGCCAGCAGCCCAGCTGCAACTAATGAAAAACTGTTTTTT.

V usage is TRBV5-1 and J usage is TRBJ1-2; D may be TRBD1 (6 bases). The germline gives CDR1 SGHRS, CDR2 YFSETQ. This CDR3 region has 15 residues. V lost 4 bases and J 1 base, leaving 14 bases between the germline ends. In DNA, the CDR3 is TGCGCCAGCAGCATATCAGGAGGGGGTAACTATGGCTACACCTTC. This gives the protein CASSISGGGNYGYTF.

The chain is built from TRBV5-1 and TRBJ1-1; 9 bases agree with TRBD1. CDR1 is SGHRS, CDR2 YFSETQ, per germline. The CDR3 is 14 residues long. J was trimmed by 5 bases and V by 5 bases; bases with no gene match: 7. The CDR3 protein is CASSQGQGWTEAFF. CDR3 sequence (DNA): TGCGCCAGCAGTCAGGGACAGGGTTGGACTGAAGCTTTCTTT. Drawing the rest from reference TRBV5-1 and TRBJ1-1, the complete variable domain is KAGVTQTPRYLIKTRGQQVTLSCSPISGHRSVSWYQQTPGQGLQFLFEYFSETQRNKGNFPGRFSGRQFSNSRSEMNVSTLELGDSALYLCASSQGQGWTEAFFGQGTRLTVV.

The table lists this clone with a count of one. The chain is built from TRBV19 and TRBJ2-7; D is unresolved. The ends were cut back, 3 bases at V and 7 bases at J, with 7 bases in the middle. The germline V gene encodes CDR1 LNHDA and CDR2 SQIVND (reference sequence). The CDR3 contains 11 residues. In nucleotides, the CDR3 is TGTGCCAGTAGTATTTTGGGGGAGCAGTACTTC. It codes for CASSILGEQYF.